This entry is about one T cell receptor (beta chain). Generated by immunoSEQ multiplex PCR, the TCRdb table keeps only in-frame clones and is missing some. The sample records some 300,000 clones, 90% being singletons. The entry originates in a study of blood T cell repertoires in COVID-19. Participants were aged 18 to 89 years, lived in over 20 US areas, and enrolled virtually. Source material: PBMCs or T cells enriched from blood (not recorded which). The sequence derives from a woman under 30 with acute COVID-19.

The CDR3: CASSDPNFTYEQYF. The DNA for the CDR3 is TGTGCCAGCAGTGACCCCAACTTCACCTACGAGCAGTACTTC. The chain uses TRBV25-1 and TRBJ2-7; no clear D gene. The ends were cut back, 3 bases at V and 2 bases at J, with 11 bases in the middle. The CDR3 extends over 14 amino acids. Germline-derived CDR1 and CDR2 are MGHDK and SYGVNS.